The sequence of this TCR beta chain was determined in a study of molecular identifiers for immune sequencing clone quantification. Study-wide background: Replicates split RNA from about 20,000 or 100,000 naive CD8 cells five ways, and the researchers sequenced four portions.

TCRdb re-called the PCR reads through MiXCR, storing one row per CDR3 protein. The sample lists about 510,000 distinct CDR3 sequences, about 26% seen once, with around 0.79% in the top ten. J lost 1 base, V lost 3 bases, and 5 bases had no gene match. The CDR3 length is 14 residues. Germline V gene lookup returns CDR1 GTSNPN and CDR2 SVGIG (reference sequence). Many counts were recorded for this clonotype. Sequenced sample: naive CD8+ T cells from blood, with Jurkat cell RNA spiked in. Subset defined: FACS-sorted CD8+CD4-CCR7+CD45RA+ naive T cells. The TCR comes from a human donor in good health. Some libraries in this study had Jurkat cell RNA spiked in. The V and J genes are TRBV30 and TRBJ1-1; the match to TRBD1 covers 7 bases. The CDR3 nucleotides read TGTGCCTGGAGCCCGGGACAGTCGAACACTGAAGCTTTCTTT. It specifies CAWSPGQSNTEAFF.